This T cell receptor (beta chain) was identified during a study of Ad26.COV2.S vaccination and SARS-CoV-2 variants. The V gene's germline CDR1 is WNHNN and CDR2 SYGVQD (reference sequence). The CDR3 totals 16 residues. V lost 0 bases to trimming and J lost 6 bases; unmatched junction nucleotides: 11. Treatment reported: 19 received Ad26.COV2.S at low or high dose, single or two shots; 5 received placebo; per-sample allocation not given. Sampling happened 63 days after the first vaccine or placebo injection. Profiled with immunoSEQ multiplex PCR; TCRdb holds only in-frame clones, not every one. The sample carries approximately 300,000 clones, more than 70% recorded once.

V is TRBV10-1 and J is TRBJ2-7; 7 bases fit TRBD1. The TCR comes from a person aged 18-60 years who received the Ad26.COV2.S COVID-19 vaccine or a placebo. The input for sequencing was peripheral blood, taken in a trial of Ad26.COV2.S vaccine versus placebo. The chain's CDR3 is CASSESRGQAIGEQYF. In DNA form, the CDR3 reads TGCGCCAGCAGTGAGTCTCGCGGACAGGCTATTGGCGAGCAGTACTTC.